This entry lists 27 T cell receptor beta chains sequenced from one sample in a study of blood T cell repertoires in COVID-19. Sequencing was performed with immunoSEQ multiplex PCR; in TCRdb, only in-frame clones are kept and a portion is missing. The data show a few hundred thousand clones, around 88% seen once. The material sequenced was peripheral blood. The receptors originated from a woman in her twenties or thirties with COVID-19, enrolled during active disease.

The CDR3 protein is CASKVGTGPFYEQYF. The CDR3 region has the DNA TGTGCCAGTAAGGTCGGGACAGGGCCATTCTACGAGCAGTACTTC. The chain recombines TRBV19 with TRBJ2-7; 9 bases match TRBD1. CDR3 length: 15 amino acids. With 7 bases clipped from V and 3 bases from J, the junction kept 10 bases outside the gene matches. Per germline, CDR1 LNHDA and CDR2 SQIVND (reference sequence). Using reference TRBV19 and TRBJ2-7 for the parts outside the CDR3, the full variable domain is DGGITQSPKYLFRKEGQNVTLSCEQNLNHDAMYWYRQDPGQGLRLIYYSQIVNDFQKGDIAEGYSVSREKKESFPLTVTSAQKNPTAFYLCASKVGTGPFYEQYFGPGTRLTVT.

V usage is TRBV28 and J usage is TRBJ1-2; TRBD1 aligns across 11 bases. The CDR3 spans 19 residues. The V and J ends lost 4 bases and 6 bases, in that order; junction bases with no gene match: 19. From germline, CDR1 is MDHEN and CDR2 SYDVKM. The CDR3 loop is CASSSVDRGRFNIRDGYTF. The CDR3 nucleotides are TGTGCCAGCAGTTCCGTGGACAGGGGGCGTTTTAACATCCGCGATGGCTACACCTTC.

This clone was counted between two and nine times. The chain couples TRBV4-3 to TRBJ2-7; 12 bases match TRBD2. With V trimmed by 1 base and J by 5 bases, 12 bases remained unmatched. Germline V gene lookup returns CDR1 LGHNA and CDR2 YSLEER. The CDR3 is 18 residues long. The CDR3 region is CASSQARLAGGQGDEQYF. In DNA, the CDR3 is TGCGCCAGCAGCCAAGCGAGGCTAGCGGGGGGGCAGGGGGACGAGCAGTACTTC.

A single count supports this clone. The rearrangement uses TRBV19 and TRBJ2-5; possibly TRBD1 for D (6 bases). V lost 0 bases and J lost 5, with 13 bases in between. CDR1 and CDR2 from the germline V gene are LNHDA and SQIVND (reference sequence). The CDR3 contains 15 residues. As DNA, the CDR3 is TGTGCCAGTAGTATAGAGGGGGCAGGGATGGAGACCCAGTACTTC. Translation: CASSIEGAGMETQYF.

This chain links TRBV27 with TRBJ2-5, with D maybe TRBD2 (5 bases). The V gene lost 0 bases and the J gene lost 4 bases, with 12 bases spanning the gap. There are 15 residues in the CDR3. The V gene's germline CDR1 is MNHEY and CDR2 SMNVEV (reference sequence). This CDR3 reads CASSLSSGTGETQYF. In DNA form, the CDR3 reads TGTGCCAGCAGTTTATCAAGCGGTACGGGAGAGACCCAGTACTTC.

CDR3 DNA: TGTGCCAGCGGATCCGGGACAGACACCGGGGAGCTGTTTTTT. Its translation is CASGSGTDTGELFF. V is TRBV6-6 and J is TRBJ2-2; 7 nucleotides agree with TRBD1. Germline V lookup: CDR1 MNHNY, CDR2 SVGAGI (reference sequence). The ends lost 8 bases at V and 3 bases at J; junction bases unmatched: 6. The CDR3 loop spans 14 amino acids.

The chain employs TRBV11-1 and TRBJ1-1; D gene uncertain. CDR1 is SGHAT and CDR2 is FQDESV in the germline V gene (reference sequence). V lost 3 bases and J 4 bases, leaving 9 bases between the germline ends. CDR3 length: 13 residues. For the CDR3, the DNA is TGTGCCAGCAGCTTCCCAGAGGGCACTGAAGCTTTCTTT. Translating it yields CASSFPEGTEAFF.

V gene TRBV9 combines with J gene TRBJ1-1; D not certain. Trimming took 2 bases from V and 10 from J, leaving 15 bases between them. CDR1 SGDLS and CDR2 YYNGEE come from the germline V gene. The CDR3 extends over 13 amino acids. CDR3 bases: TGTGCCAGCAGCGTCCACATAGCTAGTGGAGCTTTCTTT. This gives the protein CASSVHIASGAFF.

This clone was counted a single time. The chain links TRBV11-3 to TRBJ2-1, with TRBD2 as a possible D gene (6 bases). The V gene's germline CDR1 is SGHNT and CDR2 YENEEA. With 1 base removed from V and 3 bases from J, the gap between germline ends came to 10 bases. The CDR3 has 15 amino acids. The CDR3 nucleotides are TGTGCCAGCAGCTTAGCCGGGAGTGGCTACAATGAGCAGTTCTTC. Encoded protein: CASSLAGSGYNEQFF.

This chain joins TRBV10-2 and TRBJ1-2; 9 nucleotides align to TRBD1. The length of the CDR3 is 13 residues. CDR1 is WSHSY and CDR2 is SAAADI in the germline V gene. V lost 2 bases to trimming and J lost 6 bases; unmatched junction nucleotides: 1. The chain's CDR3 is CASSETGGNGYTF. The DNA for the CDR3 is TGCGCCAGCAGTGAGACAGGGGGCAATGGCTACACCTTC.

The chain carries TRBV4-3 and TRBJ2-1; 7 bases map to TRBD2. Germline V CDR1 and CDR2: LGHNA, YSLEER. V shed 0 bases, J shed 6 bases, and the junction held 8 bases outside the gene matches. This CDR3 region has 16 residues. The CDR3 region has the DNA TGCGCCAGCAGCCAAGATAATAGACTAGCAGGCAATGAGCAGTTCTTC. Protein product: CASSQDNRLAGNEQFF.

The J gene is TRBJ2-7, the V gene TRBV5-6, with TRBD1 matching over 9 bases. The ends lost 5 bases at V and 6 bases at J; junction bases unmatched: 9. Germline V gene data show CDR1 as SGHDT and CDR2 as YYEEEE. This CDR3 has 14 amino acids. DNA of the CDR3: TGTGCCAGCAGGTGGACAGGGGAAGTTGGCGAGCAGTACTTC. It translates to CASRWTGEVGEQYF.

The V gene is TRBV7-2, the J gene TRBJ1-1, with 8 bases lining up with TRBD1. Germline V gives CDR1 SGHTA, CDR2 FQGNSA. The CDR3 is 14 amino acids. With V trimmed by 3 bases and J by 8 bases, 8 bases remained unmatched. CDR3 sequence reads: CASSFTLRDREAFF. In DNA, the CDR3 is TGTGCCAGCAGCTTTACCCTCCGGGACAGGGAAGCTTTCTTT. Filled out from reference TRBV7-2 and TRBJ1-1, the complete variable domain reads GAGVSQSPSNKVTEKGKDVELRCDPISGHTALYWYRQSLGQGLEFLIYFQGNSAPDKSGLPSDRFSAERTGGSVSTLTIQRTQQEDSAVYLCASSFTLRDREAFFGQGTRLTVV.

The genes are TRBV7-9 and TRBJ2-5, with D perhaps TRBD1 (5 bases). The V end was cut by 1 base, the J end by 4 bases, with 19 bases between. This CDR3 comprises 17 residues. CDR1 is SEHNR, CDR2 FQNEAQ, per germline (reference sequence). The CDR3 loop reads CASSLGLIAQGLETQYF. CDR3 bases: TGTGCCAGCAGCTTAGGTTTAATTGCCCAGGGCTTAGAGACCCAGTACTTC.

The rearrangement uses TRBV7-2 and TRBJ2-3; 8 bases line up with TRBD1. This CDR3 has 16 amino acids. The V gene's germline CDR1 is SGHTA and CDR2 FQGNSA. J was trimmed by 6 bases and V by 3 bases; bases with no gene match: 11. CDR3 loop: CASSLDGQGGGDTQYF. The CDR3 region has the DNA TGTGCCAGCAGCTTGGACGGACAGGGCGGAGGGGATACGCAGTATTTT.

J is TRBJ1-5 and V is TRBV4-1; unclear D gene. V was trimmed by 0 bases and J by 5 bases, leaving 14 bases between them. There are 16 residues in the CDR3. Germline CDR1 is MGHRA and CDR2 is YSYEKL. This CDR3 is CASSQEVGGSHQPQHF. The DNA of the CDR3 is TGCGCCAGCAGCCAAGAGGTGGGCGGGAGCCATCAGCCCCAGCATTTT.

This chain joins TRBV7-6 and TRBJ2-3; 8 positions match TRBD2. CDR1 is SGHVS and CDR2 is FNYEAQ in the germline V gene. With 1 base clipped from V and 5 bases from J, the junction kept 5 bases outside the gene matches. CDR3 length equals 15 residues. The CDR3 protein is CASSLESGRRDTQYF. DNA for the CDR3: TGTGCCAGCAGCTTAGAGAGCGGGAGACGAGATACGCAGTATTTT.

Here the CDR3 DNA reads TGTGCCAGCAGTCCCTGGGGCTCCCCCGAGCAGTACTTC. Its protein is CASSPWGSPEQYF. The chain links TRBV6-2 or TRBV6-3 to TRBJ2-7, with a weak D call TRBD1 (5 bases). The CDR3 is 13 amino acids. Germline V lookup: CDR1 MNHEY, CDR2 SVGEGT. Between the trimmed V and J ends, which lost 5 bases and 6 bases, there was a span of 14 bases.

With respect to this clone: The germline gene is not matched at one end of the junction; a read error may be the cause. The chain carries TRBV10-2 and TRBJ1-1; D ambiguous. The CDR3 covers 12 residues. Germline loops: CDR1 WSHSY, CDR2 SAAADI. CDR3 sequence (DNA): TGCGCCAGCTCCTCGCCCGACACCGAAGCTTTCTTT. Its protein product is CASSSPDTEAFF.

V and J are TRBV28 and TRBJ1-1; 8 bases align to TRBD1. CDR3 length equals 12 residues. The germline V gene has CDR1 MDHEN and CDR2 SYDVKM. J was trimmed by 10 bases and V by 1 base; bases with no gene match: 2. CDR3: CASSLSGGGAFF. For the CDR3, the DNA is TGTGCCAGCAGTTTATCAGGGGGCGGAGCTTTCTTT.

CDR3 in amino acids: CASSPLTGDGETQYF. CDR3 sequence (DNA): TGTGCCAGCAGCCCCCTGACAGGGGATGGGGAGACCCAGTACTTC. The chain couples TRBV7-2 to TRBJ2-5, with 8 nucleotides matching TRBD1. Germline V lookup: CDR1 SGHTA, CDR2 FQGNSA. The CDR3 has 15 residues. After removal of 5 bases from V and 5 bases from J, the junction contained 10 bases not matched to a gene.

This chain connects TRBV6-2 or TRBV6-3 to TRBJ2-5; no reliable D call. The V and J ends lost 5 bases and 1 base respectively, with 11 bases between them. The CDR3 has 14 amino acids. The germline V gene has CDR1 MNHEY and CDR2 SVGEGT. The CDR3 region has the DNA TGTGCCAGCAGTCCCTGGAGTGTCCAAGAGACCCAGTACTTC. This codes for CASSPWSVQETQYF.

This clone was detected ten times or more. J is TRBJ2-3 and V is TRBV10-2, with 8 bases lining up with TRBD2. The CDR3 length is 15 residues. Germline loops: CDR1 WSHSY, CDR2 SAAADI. The trim removed 2 bases at V and 2 bases at J, leaving 3 bases unmatched. CDR3 coding DNA: TGCGCCAGCAGTGAGACTAGCGGATACACAGATACGCAGTATTTT. This sequence encodes CASSETSGYTDTQYF.

This clone was seen a few times. The chain has TRBV6-6 and TRBJ1-4, with D possibly being TRBD1 (5 bases). Germline V gene lookup returns CDR1 MNHNY and CDR2 SVGAGI (reference sequence). CDR3 length equals 15 residues. With 10 bases removed from V and 4 bases from J, the gap between germline ends came to 19 bases. The CDR3 reads CATLAVEGINEKLFF. CDR3 nucleotides: TGTGCCACCCTGGCCGTGGAGGGGATTAATGAAAAACTGTTTTTT.

The chain uses TRBV4-2 and TRBJ2-7; weak D call: TRBD2 (7 bases). The V gene's germline CDR1 is LGHNA and CDR2 YNFKEQ. The V gene lost 4 bases and the J gene lost 5 bases, with 21 bases spanning the gap. The CDR3 extends over 16 amino acids. The CDR3 DNA is TGTGCCAGCAGCCCCAAGATGGGGGGGCCATACCACGAGCAGTACTTC. As protein: CASSPKMGGPYHEQYF.

The chain joins TRBV19 to TRBJ1-1, with 10 bases identical to TRBD1. CDR3 length equals 13 residues. With 8 bases clipped from V and 1 base from J, the junction kept 1 base outside the gene matches. Germline values: CDR1 LNHDA, CDR2 SQIVND (reference sequence). The CDR3 loop is CASGDRGNTEAFF. The CDR3 DNA follows: TGTGCCAGTGGGGACAGGGGGAACACTGAAGCTTTCTTT.

This clone was counted a few times. The chain has TRBV4-3 and TRBJ2-1; TRBD1 might be the D (6 bases). Germline loops: CDR1 LGHNA, CDR2 YSLEER. V was cut by 0 bases and J by 7 bases, with 19 bases left in between. This CDR3 has 17 amino acids. The CDR3, as DNA: TGCGCCAGCAGCCAAGACCTCATCTATCGCAGGGGTAATGAGCAGTTCTTC. Translating gives CASSQDLIYRRGNEQFF.